These 32 T cell receptor beta chains were sequenced from one sample in a study of blood T cell repertoires in COVID-19. Only in-frame clones appear in the TCRdb table, and some are missing; sequencing was by immunoSEQ multiplex PCR. The repertoire consists of about 80,000 clones, with 87% occurring once and the leading ten covering 4% to 6%. The specimen was peripheral blood. These TCRs come from a woman over 75 with active or convalescent COVID-19.

This chain uses TRBV9 with TRBJ1-1; D is possibly TRBD1 (6 bases). Deletions cut 4 bases from V and 3 bases from J, with 10 bases between. Germline assignment: CDR1 SGDLS and CDR2 YYNGEE. The length of the CDR3 is 13 residues. The CDR3 nucleotides read TGTGCCAGCAGCCCGCGGGGGCACACTGAAGCTTTCTTT. Amino acids: CASSPRGHTEAFF.

The chain links TRBV6-2 or TRBV6-3 to TRBJ1-5, with D possibly TRBD1 on 5 matching bases. The CDR3 contains 16 residues. CDR1 is MNHEY, CDR2 SVGEGT, per germline. Trimming pared 6 bases from V and 4 bases from J, leaving 19 bases between. The CDR3 sequence: CASSLAGGFGNQPQHF. CDR3 sequence (DNA): TGTGCCAGCAGCCTTGCGGGGGGGTTTGGTAATCAGCCCCAGCATTTT.

The CDR3 nucleotides read TGTGCCAGTAGTACCACACGGACAGGGGGCAATGAGCAGTTCTTC. Encoded protein: CASSTTRTGGNEQFF. V usage is TRBV19 and J usage is TRBJ2-1, with TRBD1 matching over 10 bases. Trimming removed 4 bases from V and 6 bases from J; junction bases left unmatched: 6. Germline CDR1 LNHDA, CDR2 SQIVND (reference sequence). The CDR3 is made up of 15 amino acids.

V is TRBV24-1 and J is TRBJ1-5; the D is unclear. V lost 7 bases to trimming and J lost 3 bases, with 24 bases between them. This CDR3 is built from 18 residues. CDR1 and CDR2 (germline): KGHDR, SFDVKD. The DNA of the CDR3 is TGTGCCACCAGCTCTTGGTCGGCATTCGGGGAATCCAATCAGCCCCAGCATTTT. Amino acids: CATSSWSAFGESNQPQHF.

The CDR3 bases are TGTGCCAGTAGTATTTGGACAGGGGGCGGCGAGCAGTACTTC. It codes for CASSIWTGGGEQYF. This chain joins TRBV19 and TRBJ2-7; 11 bases are a match to TRBD1. Unmatched junction bases numbered 4, after V lost 3 bases and J lost 6 bases. The CDR3 length is 14 residues. Germline CDR1 LNHDA, CDR2 SQIVND (reference sequence).

V gene TRBV4-2 combines with J gene TRBJ2-2; 7 bases fit TRBD1. Germline CDR1 is LGHNA and CDR2 is YNFKEQ. The ends lost 1 base at V and 5 bases at J; junction bases unmatched: 4. The CDR3 sequence is 15 residues long. As DNA, the CDR3 is TGTGCCAGCAGCCAAGGGACAGGTGGGACCGGGGAGCTGTTTTTT. Its translation is CASSQGTGGTGELFF.

The chain uses TRBV5-1 and TRBJ2-6, with TRBD1 matching 7 bases. CDR3 length equals 18 residues. In germline, CDR1 is SGHRS, CDR2 YFSETQ. Trimming at V came to 3 bases and at J to 2 bases, leaving 11 bases not matched to a gene. The chain's CDR3 is CASSSLFIDRAGANVLTF. CDR3 coding DNA: TGCGCCAGCAGCTCCTTATTTATCGACAGGGCTGGGGCCAACGTCCTGACTTTC.

In this sample, this clone turned up a few times. The chain is built from TRBV5-4 and TRBJ2-2, with TRBD2 matching over 9 bases. The CDR3 has 18 amino acids. In germline, CDR1 is SGHNT, CDR2 YYREEE (reference sequence). Trimming cost V 4 bases and J 0 bases; bases outside gene matches: 10. This chain's CDR3 is CASSRSASGNPNTGELFF. The CDR3 DNA reads as TGTGCCAGCAGCCGGTCCGCTAGCGGGAACCCGAACACCGGGGAGCTGTTTTTT.

The chain joins TRBV25-1 to TRBJ1-2; the match to TRBD1 covers 8 bases. Trimming removed 6 bases from V and 4 bases from J; junction bases left unmatched: 1. Per the germline V gene, CDR1 is MGHDK and CDR2 is SYGVNS. The CDR3 consists of 12 residues. Here the CDR3 reads CASRGQAYGYTF. DNA of the CDR3: TGTGCCAGCAGGGGACAGGCCTATGGCTACACCTTC.

This clone came up once. The rearrangement uses TRBV15 and TRBJ1-4, with 10 bases that match TRBD1. Per the germline V gene, CDR1 is LNHNV and CDR2 is YYDKDF (reference sequence). Trimming removed 0 bases from V and 8 bases from J; junction bases left unmatched: 9. CDR3 length: 17 amino acids. CDR3 residues: CATSREGGTGEREKLFF. The CDR3 bases are TGTGCCACCAGCAGAGAGGGCGGGACAGGGGAGAGGGAAAAACTGTTTTTT. The full variable domain, completed using reference TRBV15 and TRBJ1-4, is DAMVIQNPRYQVTQFGKPVTLSCSQTLNHNVMYWYQQKSSQAPKLLFHYYDKDFNNEADTPDNFQSRRPNTSFCFLDIRSPGLGDTAMYLCATSREGGTGEREKLFFGSGTQLSVL.

Only one count was recorded for this clone. The chain employs TRBV12-3 or TRBV12-4 and TRBJ2-1; D is undetermined. Trimming cost V 3 bases and J 2 bases, with 5 bases left between them. The CDR3 runs to 13 residues. The CDR3 region is CASSLFAYNEQFF. The DNA of the CDR3 is TGTGCCAGCAGTTTGTTCGCCTACAATGAGCAGTTCTTC.

This chain links TRBV6-1 with TRBJ1-1, with D possibly matching TRBD1 (5 bases). CDR3 length: 15 amino acids. V was clipped by 6 bases and J by 1 base, with 15 bases between them. Germline assignment: CDR1 MNHNS and CDR2 SASEGT. The CDR3 DNA sequence: TGTGCCAGCAGCACCACTGACAGTAGGAACACTGAAGCTTTCTTT. Protein product: CASSTTDSRNTEAFF.

In this sample, this clone turned up once. V usage is TRBV6-2 or TRBV6-3 and J usage is TRBJ2-2; weak D call: TRBD2 (6 bases). The CDR3 extends over 17 amino acids. Trimming removed 0 bases at V and 2 bases at J, with 13 bases between. Germline CDR1 reads MNHEY; CDR2 reads SVGEGT. CDR3 protein: CASSYSGSGRNTGELFF. The CDR3 DNA sequence: TGTGCCAGCAGTTACTCGGGGTCCGGGAGAAACACCGGGGAGCTGTTTTTT.

The genes are TRBV6-1 and TRBJ1-3; unclear D gene. The ends were cut back, 1 base at V and 2 bases at J, with 6 bases in the middle. From germline, CDR1 is MNHNS and CDR2 SASEGT. The CDR3 has 14 amino acids. CDR3 DNA sequence: TGTGCCAGCAGTGAAGGGGCAACTGGAAACACCATATATTTT. This sequence encodes CASSEGATGNTIYF.

J is TRBJ1-1 and V is TRBV18, with TRBD1 matching 9 bases. Germline values: CDR1 KGHSH, CDR2 LQKENI. Germline trimming cut 4 bases from V and 7 bases from J; bases unmatched to any gene: 10. This CDR3 contains 15 residues. CDR3 amino acids: CASSRRTGDQGEAFF. The CDR3 DNA is TGTGCCAGCTCACGTAGGACAGGGGATCAAGGTGAAGCTTTCTTT.

V usage is TRBV5-1 and J usage is TRBJ2-3; maybe TRBD2 (5 bases). CDR3 length: 14 amino acids. V was trimmed by 0 bases and J by 6 bases, leaving 11 bases between them. CDR1 SGHRS and CDR2 YFSETQ come from the germline V gene. DNA for the CDR3: TGCGCCAGCAGCTTGGGAGCGGAGTACGATACGCAGTATTTT. The encoded protein is CASSLGAEYDTQYF.

The chain uses TRBV18 and TRBJ1-1; a weak D match, TRBD1 (6 bases). CDR1 and CDR2 from the germline V gene are KGHSH and LQKENI. The germline V and J ends were trimmed by 3 bases and 0 bases, with 11 bases remaining between them. This CDR3 region has 15 residues. The CDR3 sequence: CASSPGGALNTEAFF. In DNA form, the CDR3 reads TGTGCCAGCTCACCGGGGGGGGCACTGAACACTGAAGCTTTCTTT.

CDR3 coding DNA: TGTGCCAGCAGTCCCCCGGGTGAAAAACTGTTTTTT. It is translated as CASSPPGEKLFF. The chain employs TRBV6-6 and TRBJ1-4, with D uncertain. V lost 5 bases, J lost 7 bases, and 8 bases lay in between. The CDR3 is 12 amino acids. The germline CDR1 and CDR2 sequences are MNHNY and SVGAGI (reference sequence).

On this clone itself: Germline is not matched at one junction end, which may reflect a read error. The chain is built from TRBV7-2 and TRBJ1-2; 7 bases fit TRBD1. This CDR3 has 13 amino acids. Germline V gene lookup returns CDR1 SGHTA and CDR2 FQGNSA. The CDR3 protein is CASSLGLRTGPNF. DNA for the CDR3: TGTGCCAGCAGCTTAGGCCTCCGGACAGGTCCCAACTTC.

V gene TRBV18 combines with J gene TRBJ2-3; 7 nucleotides match TRBD2. CDR1 and CDR2 (germline): KGHSH, LQKENI. This CDR3 is 15 amino acids long. Unmatched junction bases numbered 7, after V lost 4 bases and J lost 3 bases. CDR3 residues: CASSLGLGVTDTQYF. CDR3 nucleotide sequence: TGTGCCAGCTCACTAGGACTAGGGGTTACAGATACGCAGTATTTT.

This chain links TRBV28 with TRBJ1-1; D may be TRBD1 (6 bases). Germline CDR1 MDHEN, CDR2 SYDVKM. Between the trimmed V and J ends, which lost 3 bases and 1 base, there was a span of 12 bases. The CDR3 is 15 amino acids. DNA of the CDR3: TGTGCCAGCAGTTTGTCAGGGGCGAGGAACACTGAAGCTTTCTTT. It translates to CASSLSGARNTEAFF. The whole variable domain, filled in from reference TRBV28 and TRBJ1-1, reads DVKVTQSSRYLVKRTGEKVFLECVQDMDHENMFWYRQDPGLGLRLIYFSYDVKMKEKGDIPEGYSVSREKKERFSLILESASTNQTSMYLCASSLSGARNTEAFFGQGTRLTVV.

J is TRBJ1-5 and V is TRBV28, with D unresolved. The CDR3 covers 11 residues. Germline CDR1 reads MDHEN; CDR2 reads SYDVKM. The ends were cut back, 7 bases at V and 3 bases at J, with 4 bases in the middle. The CDR3 DNA reads as TGTGCCAGCACTAACAATCAGCCCCAGCATTTT. This sequence encodes CASTNNQPQHF.

The rearrangement uses TRBV12-3 or TRBV12-4 and TRBJ1-2; TRBD1 agrees at 9 bases. V trimming: 6 bases; J trimming: 7 bases; junction bases outside the gene matches: 6. The CDR3 has 13 amino acids. The CDR3: CASSGTGRGGYTF. CDR3 nucleotide sequence: TGTGCCAGCAGCGGGACAGGGAGGGGTGGCTACACCTTC.

The genes are TRBV7-2 and TRBJ2-2, with TRBD2 matching over 13 bases. Germline CDR1 and CDR2: SGHTA and FQGNSA. CDR3 length: 14 residues. V trimming: 5 bases; J trimming: 6 bases; junction bases outside the gene matches: 0. The CDR3 nucleotides are TGTGCCAGCAGCGGACTAGCGGGGGCCGGGGAGCTGTTTTTT. The encoded protein is CASSGLAGAGELFF. The full variable domain, its missing parts supplied by reference TRBV7-2 and TRBJ2-2, is GAGVSQSPSNKVTEKGKDVELRCDPISGHTALYWYRQSLGQGLEFLIYFQGNSAPDKSGLPSDRFSAERTGGSVSTLTIQRTQQEDSAVYLCASSGLAGAGELFFGEGSRLTVL.

The rearrangement uses TRBV28 and TRBJ1-1; D perhaps matches TRBD1 (5 bases). V was pared by 6 bases and J by 1 base, with 18 bases between. Per germline, CDR1 MDHEN and CDR2 SYDVKM. This CDR3 has 16 residues. The CDR3, as DNA: TGTGCCAGCAGCCCGATACCAGGGATGGGGAACACTGAAGCTTTCTTT. The encoded protein is CASSPIPGMGNTEAFF. Drawing the rest from reference TRBV28 and TRBJ1-1, the complete variable domain is DVKVTQSSRYLVKRTGEKVFLECVQDMDHENMFWYRQDPGLGLRLIYFSYDVKMKEKGDIPEGYSVSREKKERFSLILESASTNQTSMYLCASSPIPGMGNTEAFFGQGTRLTVV.

The chain carries TRBV7-3 and TRBJ2-2, with 7 bases that match TRBD1. Germline values: CDR1 SGHTA, CDR2 FQGTGA. This CDR3 has 16 amino acids. Trimming cost V 1 base and J 6 bases; bases outside gene matches: 8. The CDR3 reads CASSLNPVQGAGELFF. The CDR3 bases are TGTGCCAGCAGCTTAAATCCGGTTCAGGGGGCCGGGGAGCTGTTTTTT.

This chain connects TRBV28 to TRBJ2-7; possible D gene TRBD1, 6 bases. The V and J ends lost 6 bases and 3 bases respectively, with 15 bases between them. Looked up from germline, CDR1 is MDHEN and CDR2 is SYDVKM. The CDR3 sequence is 14 residues long. The CDR3: CASSSPDRNYEQYF. CDR3 DNA: TGTGCCAGCAGCAGCCCCGACAGGAACTACGAGCAGTACTTC.

The genes are TRBV6-5 and TRBJ2-5, with D unclear. The CDR3 loop spans 13 amino acids. Trimming removed 2 bases from V and 5 bases from J, with 9 bases in between. Germline CDR1 MNHEY, CDR2 SVGAGI. CDR3 nucleotide sequence: TGTGCCAGCAGTTACATACATCGCGAGACCCAGTACTTC. Amino acid sequence: CASSYIHRETQYF.

V is TRBV3-1 (or the pseudogene TRBV3-2) and J is TRBJ1-3, with D perhaps TRBD1 (5 bases). This CDR3 has 16 amino acids. From germline, CDR1 is LGHDT and CDR2 YNNKEL (reference sequence). V was cut by 6 bases and J by 0 bases, with 15 bases left in between. CDR3 loop: CASRDGGIYSGNTIYF. The CDR3 DNA sequence: TGTGCCAGCAGGGACGGGGGGATATACTCTGGAAACACCATATATTTT.

The V gene is TRBV27, the J gene TRBJ1-2; 8 nucleotides agree with TRBD1. The J segment lost 3 bases and the V segment lost 6 bases, leaving 3 bases of the junction unmatched. Germline-derived CDR1 and CDR2 are MNHEY and SMNVEV (reference sequence). The CDR3 has 13 amino acids. In DNA, the CDR3 is TGTGCCAGCAGAATGACAGGGGACTATGGCTACACCTTC. As protein: CASRMTGDYGYTF.

In DNA, the CDR3 is TGTGCCAGCAGCGCCCACAGGGAGGGGGAGCAGTTCTTC. Protein: CASSAHREGEQFF. The chain uses TRBV6-2 or TRBV6-3 and TRBJ2-1, with a tentative D call TRBD2 (7 bases). CDR1 is MNHEY, CDR2 SVGEGT, per germline. V lost 6 bases to trimming and J lost 10 bases, with 16 bases between them. This CDR3 is 13 amino acids long.

This clone was seen once. V and J are TRBV7-9 and TRBJ2-5, with D unclear. This CDR3 has 12 residues. Trimming shortened V by 3 bases and J by 5 bases, and 7 bases separated the two germline ends. Per the germline V gene, CDR1 is SEHNR and CDR2 is FQNEAQ (reference sequence). The CDR3 DNA follows: TGTGCCAGCAGCTTTTTTGCGGAGACCCAGTACTTC. Protein: CASSFFAETQYF.